The 8 T cell receptor beta chains below come from one sample, sequenced in a study of radiation and T cells in renal cell carcinoma. Profiled with immunoSEQ multiplex PCR; TCRdb holds only in-frame clones, not every one. The table lists 60,000 to 65,000 clones, around 81% of them singletons. The time point here: blood 2 weeks post-SBRT. Treatment of the sample: 15 Gy SBRT to primary tumor, nephrectomy 4 weeks later. Sequenced here: blood, sampled from a patient whose treatment included radiotherapy and nephrectomy. All receptors come from a man aged 60 to 69 with renal cell carcinoma.

The chain recombines TRBV10-3 with TRBJ2-7, with unresolved D. Germline CDR1 is ENHRY and CDR2 is SYGVKD. CDR3 length: 13 amino acids. V lost 4 bases to trimming and J lost 2 bases, with 9 bases between them. The CDR3 is CAISVGVAYEQYV. In DNA form, the CDR3 reads TGTGCCATCAGTGTTGGGGTGGCCTACGAGCAGTACGTC.

The genes are TRBV20-1 and TRBJ1-4; D gene ambiguous. V was clipped by 5 bases and J by 7 bases, with 5 bases between them. Germline CDR1 is DFQATT and CDR2 is SNEGSKA (reference sequence). The CDR3 loop spans 10 amino acids. For the CDR3, the DNA is TGCAGTGCTGGGGTTGAAAAACTGTTTTTT. The encoded protein is CSAGVEKLFF.

The genes are TRBV27 and TRBJ1-1; TRBD1 might be the D (6 bases). The length of the CDR3 is 14 residues. The germline V gene encodes CDR1 MNHEY and CDR2 SMNVEV (reference sequence). Trimming took 5 bases from V and 4 from J, leaving 14 bases between them. For the CDR3, the DNA is TGTGCCAGCAGTCCGACAAGGGGGGCCACTGAAGCTTTCTTT. This encodes CASSPTRGATEAFF.

This rearrangement joins TRBV29-1 to TRBJ2-1; TRBD1 might be the D (6 bases). CDR3 size: 12 residues. Germline V CDR1 and CDR2: SQVTM, ANQGSEA. The ends were cut back, 4 bases at V and 9 bases at J, with 13 bases in the middle. The CDR3 sequence: CSVATGTGEQFF. For the CDR3, the DNA is TGCAGCGTTGCAACAGGGACGGGTGAGCAGTTCTTC.

The rearrangement joins TRBV10-1 to TRBJ2-1, with 13 bases matching TRBD2. V shed 4 bases, J shed 7 bases, and the junction held 4 bases outside the gene matches. The CDR3 runs to 15 residues. CDR1 WNHNN and CDR2 SYGVQD come from the germline V gene (reference sequence). The CDR3 protein is CASSAGLAGVNEQFF. The DNA of the CDR3 is TGCGCCAGCAGTGCAGGACTAGCGGGAGTAAATGAGCAGTTCTTC.

The chain has TRBV10-3 and TRBJ2-1; D might be TRBD2 (5 bases). This CDR3 contains 13 residues. Germline V CDR1 and CDR2: ENHRY, SYGVKD. Between the trimmed V and J ends, which lost 4 bases and 6 bases, there was a span of 10 bases. CDR3 sequence (DNA): TGTGCCATCAGTGGAGGGTCCGGCAATGAGCAGTTCTTC. It yields the protein CAISGGSGNEQFF.

This clone was observed a single time. In DNA, the CDR3 is TGTGCCAGCAGTTCTATACTAGCGACCTACGCGAACACCGGGGAGCTGTTTTTT. Its protein is CASSSILATYANTGELFF. V and J are TRBV27 and TRBJ2-2; TRBD2 matches 7 bases. CDR1 and CDR2 from the germline V gene are MNHEY and SMNVEV (reference sequence). CDR3 length: 18 amino acids. Trimming took 4 bases from V and 0 from J; bases not matched to a gene: 11.

The chain combines TRBV10-3 with TRBJ2-5; 7 positions agree with TRBD1. The CDR3 has 17 residues. J lost 4 bases, V lost 0 bases, and 11 bases had no gene match. The germline gives CDR1 ENHRY, CDR2 SYGVKD. The CDR3 loop reads CAISESRDSLTGETQYF. In DNA form, the CDR3 reads TGTGCCATCAGTGAGTCACGGGACAGCCTAACCGGAGAGACCCAGTACTTC.